These 26 T cell receptor beta chains originate from one sample sequenced in a study of T cell clones after liver transplantation. The repertoire was sequenced with immunoSEQ multiplex PCR; TCRdb's copy has only in-frame clones and lacks some. The data show 9,500 to 15,000 clones, roughly 80% seen once. The specimen was CD8+ T cells from blood, collected at the 22-month timepoint. The receptors stem from a human patient who received a liver transplant. Certain T cells may be donor cells from the graft.

The chain combines TRBV6-5 with TRBJ1-1; D is unclear. V gave up 0 bases and J gave up 1 base, with 3 bases separating them. The CDR3 spans 13 residues. Germline V CDR1 and CDR2: MNHEY, SVGAGI. Here the CDR3 DNA reads TGTGCCAGCAGTTACTCTACGAACACTGAAGCTTTCTTT. Its protein is CASSYSTNTEAFF.

In DNA, the CDR3 is TGTGCCAGCAGCCACCCTTCGGGCGGGGAGCTGTTTTTT. Protein sequence: CASSHPSGGELFF. This chain uses TRBV7-2 with TRBJ2-2, with D hard to call. The CDR3 runs 13 residues. Trimming removed 5 bases from V and 7 bases from J, with 11 bases in between. Germline CDR1 SGHTA, CDR2 FQGNSA.

The sample holds a few counts of this clone. The V gene is TRBV9, the J gene TRBJ2-2; the match to TRBD2 covers 13 bases. The trim removed 3 bases at V and 5 bases at J, leaving 4 bases unmatched. Germline V gives CDR1 SGDLS, CDR2 YYNGEE. The CDR3 has 16 amino acids. The CDR3 DNA sequence: TGTGCCAGCAGCGGAAAGACTAGCGGGGGGACCGGGGAGCTGTTTTTT. Protein product: CASSGKTSGGTGELFF.

The rearrangement uses TRBV29-1 and TRBJ1-6; 7 bases map to TRBD1. The CDR3 sequence is 13 residues long. CDR1 is SQVTM, CDR2 ANQGSEA, per germline. The CDR3 DNA sequence: TGCAGGGTTTCATCCGGGACAGTTTCACCCCTCCACTTT. Translation: CRVSSGTVSPLHF.

V and J are TRBV14 and TRBJ2-1; 9 positions agree with TRBD2. J gave up 9 bases and V 2 bases, and 8 bases lay outside the gene matches. The CDR3 extends over 15 amino acids. The germline gives CDR1 SGHDN, CDR2 FVKESK. The CDR3 nucleotides are TGTGCCAGCAGCCAAAGTAGCGGGAGTTATAGTGAGCAGTTCTTC. Protein product: CASSQSSGSYSEQFF.

This clone is medium-sized (0.01 to 0.1%) within its sample. The chain has TRBV18 and TRBJ2-7; D not certain. The CDR3 length is 14 residues. CDR1 is KGHSH and CDR2 is LQKENI in the germline V gene. The V gene lost 0 bases and the J gene lost 4 bases, with 10 bases spanning the gap. CDR3 in DNA: TGTGCCAGCTCACCACCCTTCAGCCTGTACGAGCAGTACTTC. Protein: CASSPPFSLYEQYF.

The rearrangement links TRBV9 to TRBJ1-1; D call uncertain. V was shortened by 4 bases and J by 4 bases, with 14 bases between the two germline ends. The CDR3 is 14 residues long. Germline assignment: CDR1 SGDLS and CDR2 YYNGEE. Written as DNA, the CDR3 is TGTGCCAGCAGCTCAGGCGGGGTGGGCACTGAAGCTTTCTTT. As protein: CASSSGGVGTEAFF.

The genes are TRBV9 and TRBJ1-4, with 8 bases identical to TRBD1. Germline V lookup: CDR1 SGDLS, CDR2 YYNGEE. CDR3 length: 15 amino acids. V was clipped by 2 bases and J by 8 bases; unmatched bases: 8. This chain's CDR3 is CASSVWTGKAEKLFF. CDR3 nucleotide sequence: TGTGCCAGCAGCGTTTGGACAGGGAAAGCCGAAAAACTGTTTTTT.

This chain links TRBV19 with TRBJ2-3; no firm D call. Trimming removed 8 bases from V and 10 bases from J, with 7 bases in between. CDR1 is LNHDA, CDR2 SQIVND, per germline (reference sequence). The CDR3 runs to 9 residues. CDR3 region: CASGHPQYF. In DNA, the CDR3 is TGTGCCAGTGGTCACCCGCAGTATTTT.

The chain links TRBV6-4 to TRBJ2-2, with TRBD2 as a possible D gene (5 bases). This CDR3 has 13 amino acids. Germline values: CDR1 MRHNA, CDR2 SNTAGT. Trimming shortened V by 3 bases and J by 13 bases, and 15 bases separated the two germline ends. For the CDR3, the DNA is TGTGCCAGCAGTGAGAAGCTGTCCCGGGGGCTGTTTTTT. Its translation: CASSEKLSRGLFF.

The chain has TRBV27 and TRBJ2-1; D is unresolved. The CDR3 is made up of 14 amino acids. Germline V gene data show CDR1 as MNHEY and CDR2 as SMNVEV (reference sequence). The V end was cut by 3 bases, the J end by 9 bases, with 15 bases between. CDR3 sequence (DNA): TGTGCCAGCAGTTTTAGGGCCGATGGGGTTGAGCAGTTCTTC. Amino acid sequence: CASSFRADGVEQFF.

The chain recombines TRBV11-3 with TRBJ2-2; TRBD1 might be the D (5 bases). CDR1 is SGHNT and CDR2 is YENEEA in the germline V gene. V lost 5 bases and J lost 3, with 13 bases in between. The CDR3 covers 15 residues. The CDR3 here is CASSESDTYTGELFF. CDR3 DNA sequence: TGTGCCAGCAGCGAATCGGACACTTACACCGGGGAGCTGTTTTTT.

This clone is deemed medium-sized (0.01 to 0.1%). This chain connects TRBV14 to TRBJ1-2; 7 bases are shared with TRBD1. Trimming took 3 bases from V and 7 from J; bases not matched to a gene: 5. The CDR3 is 13 amino acids. Germline V CDR1 and CDR2: SGHDN, FVKESK. The CDR3 nucleotides read TGTGCCAGCAGCCACGAGGGGGCGTTTGGCTACACCTTC. It codes for CASSHEGAFGYTF. Drawing the rest from reference TRBV14 and TRBJ1-2, the complete variable domain is EAGVTQFPSHSVIEKGQTVTLRCDPISGHDNLYWYRRVMGKEIKFLLHFVKESKQDESGMPNNRFLAERTGGTYSTLKVQPAELEDSGVYFCASSHEGAFGYTFGSGTRLTVV.

A few counts support this clone. The rearrangement uses TRBV5-1 and TRBJ2-7, with 8 bases fitting TRBD1. Germline V CDR1 and CDR2: SGHRS, YFSETQ. V gave up 1 base and J gave up 2 bases; unmatched junction bases: 5. The CDR3 is made up of 15 amino acids. The CDR3 loop reads CASSLSQGAAYEQYF. CDR3 in DNA: TGCGCCAGCAGCTTGAGTCAGGGGGCTGCCTACGAGCAGTACTTC.

V is TRBV7-2 and J is TRBJ2-3; 15 bases are shared with TRBD2. Germline V gene data show CDR1 as SGHTA and CDR2 as FQGNSA. The CDR3 has 16 residues. J lost 7 bases, V lost 5 bases, and 7 bases had no gene match. This chain's CDR3 is CASSPRTSGGANTQYF. The CDR3 DNA is TGTGCCAGCAGCCCTCGGACTAGCGGGGGGGCAAATACGCAGTATTTT. The full variable domain, completed using reference TRBV7-2 and TRBJ2-3, is GAGVSQSPSNKVTEKGKDVELRCDPISGHTALYWYRQSLGQGLEFLIYFQGNSAPDKSGLPSDRFSAERTGGSVSTLTIQRTQQEDSAVYLCASSPRTSGGANTQYFGPGTRLTVL.

The CDR3 DNA follows: TGTGCCATCACTTGGAACGTGGGCAATGAGCAGTTCTTC. Translating it yields CAITWNVGNEQFF. The rearrangement joins TRBV10-3 to TRBJ2-1; D remains ambiguous. V lost 7 bases and J 6 bases, leaving 13 bases between the germline ends. Germline loops: CDR1 ENHRY, CDR2 SYGVKD. CDR3 length equals 13 residues.

The rearrangement uses TRBV4-3 and TRBJ2-7; D remains unclear. CDR3 size: 13 residues. Germline V gene lookup returns CDR1 LGHNA and CDR2 YSLEER. The V gene lost 0 bases and the J gene lost 9 bases, with 12 bases spanning the gap. CDR3 DNA: TGCGCCAGCAGCCAAGATTCGGGCGAACGGCAGTACTTC. Protein: CASSQDSGERQYF.

The rearrangement uses TRBV28 and TRBJ2-1; D is ambiguous. This CDR3 is 12 amino acids long. The germline gives CDR1 MDHEN, CDR2 SYDVKM. V lost 6 bases and J lost 8, with 11 bases in between. CDR3 DNA: TGTGCCAGCAGCTCCCAGCTGCATGAGCAGTTCTTC. Encoded protein: CASSSQLHEQFF.

The chain has TRBV7-3 and TRBJ1-5; possibly TRBD1 for D (5 bases). V lost 5 bases, J lost 7 bases, and 12 bases lay in between. CDR3 size: 13 residues. Germline V gives CDR1 SGHTA, CDR2 FQGTGA. Here the CDR3 reads CASSPGGAQPQHF. Written as DNA, the CDR3 is TGTGCCAGCAGCCCGGGGGGAGCGCAGCCCCAGCATTTT.

The chain is built from TRBV18 and TRBJ2-1; D gene unclear. Trimming cost V 3 bases and J 6 bases, with 15 bases left between them. Germline V gene data show CDR1 as KGHSH and CDR2 as LQKENI. CDR3 length equals 15 residues. The CDR3 protein is CASSPPQVGVNEQFF. The CDR3 DNA is TGTGCCAGCTCACCTCCCCAGGTTGGGGTCAATGAGCAGTTCTTC.

This clone was recorded a few times. The chain carries TRBV4-3 and TRBJ2-7; no firm D call. The length of the CDR3 is 14 residues. V lost 2 bases to trimming and J lost 0 bases, with 8 bases between them. Germline V gives CDR1 LGHNA, CDR2 YSLEER. The CDR3 loop is CASSQSVNSYEQYF. In nucleotides, the CDR3 is TGCGCCAGCAGCCAATCCGTAAACTCCTACGAGCAGTACTTC.

By share, this clone counts as medium-sized. This chain links TRBV9 with TRBJ2-3; no firm D call. V lost 0 bases to trimming and J lost 3 bases, with 5 bases between them. This CDR3 contains 13 residues. Looked up from germline, CDR1 is SGDLS and CDR2 is YYNGEE. This CDR3 is CASSVGGTDTQYF. The CDR3 nucleotides read TGTGCCAGCAGCGTAGGGGGAACAGATACGCAGTATTTT.

The chain links TRBV30 to TRBJ2-1; a weak D match, TRBD2 (6 bases). Deletions cut 2 bases from V and 3 bases from J, with 17 bases between. Germline V gives CDR1 GTSNPN, CDR2 SVGIG (reference sequence). This CDR3 region has 16 residues. CDR3: CAWSIRLGGSYNEQFF. CDR3 sequence (DNA): TGTGCCTGGAGTATACGACTAGGAGGGAGCTACAATGAGCAGTTCTTC.

The rearrangement joins TRBV4-3 to TRBJ2-2, with D perhaps matching TRBD1 (6 bases). Germline CDR1 is LGHNA and CDR2 is YSLEER. V lost 3 bases and J lost 5, with 16 bases in between. The CDR3 spans 16 residues. The CDR3 is CASSHHHRVRTGELFF. The CDR3 region has the DNA TGCGCCAGCAGCCATCACCACAGGGTTAGGACCGGGGAGCTGTTTTTT.

V is TRBV12-5 and J is TRBJ2-2; the D is unclear. The CDR3 runs to 12 residues. The germline V gene encodes CDR1 LGHNT and CDR2 FRNRAP. V shed 6 bases and J shed 6 bases, with 8 bases lying between them. For the CDR3, the DNA is TGTGCTAGTGGGTGGGAATCCGGGGAGCTGTTTTTT. It yields the protein CASGWESGELFF.

This chain connects TRBV5-5 to TRBJ2-7, with a tentative D call TRBD2 (6 bases). The CDR3 is 15 residues long. Between the trimmed V and J ends, which lost 4 bases and 5 bases, there was a span of 19 bases. Germline CDR1 reads SGHKS; CDR2 reads YYEKEE (reference sequence). Written as DNA, the CDR3 is TGTGCCAGCAGCACCCCTGGGACTCCGGGCGACGAGCAGTACTTC. Amino acid sequence: CASSTPGTPGDEQYF.